This T cell receptor (beta chain) was identified in a study of blood T cell repertoires in COVID-19. Study-level information: COVID-19 samples from acute and convalescent phases originated in the United States, Italy and Spain. In each case, the material was cDNA or gDNA derived from T cells, B-cell-depleted T cells, or PBMCs.

TCRdb's copy holds only in-frame clones and misses some; the assay was immunoSEQ multiplex PCR. The repertoire holds around 340,000 clones, about 90% seen once, with 1% in the top ten. CDR3 length: 14 amino acids. Trimming shortened V by 2 bases and J by 2 bases, and 9 bases separated the two germline ends. Germline V gene data show CDR1 as MNHEY and CDR2 as SMNVEV (reference sequence). The sample holds one count of this clone. Researchers sorted participants into cohorts using their self-reported clinical history. In the 2 weeks before study entry, exposed participants met a COVID-19 case, which was PCR-confirmed or clinician-diagnosed.

The clonotype originates from a woman under 40 who had been exposed to COVID-19. This rearrangement joins TRBV27 to TRBJ1-2; D uncertain. Sequenced input: PBMCs or T cells enriched from blood (not recorded which). The CDR3 coding sequence is TGTGCCAGCAGTTTAAGCGGGTCGAACTATGGCTACACCTTC. Protein sequence: CASSLSGSNYGYTF.